The clone carrying this T cell receptor beta chain was counted between two and nine times. Its antigen remains unknown. Profiling relied on immunoSEQ multiplex PCR, and the TCRdb table lists in-frame clones only, not all of them. Among about 21,000 clones, roughly 73% were seen once, and the ten largest hold 20% to 30%. The germline V and J ends were trimmed by 0 bases and 0 bases, with 10 bases remaining between them. The CDR3 extends over 16 amino acids. Germline CDR1 and CDR2: LNHNV and YYDKDF (reference sequence). The source of the sample is a study of vaccination effects on CD4 cells after COVID-19. After expansion with viral peptide pools in the ViraFEST assay, antigen-specific CD4+ T cells were sequenced. Culturing for more than 9 days preceded CD4+ T cell isolation. No vaccinee had earlier SARS-CoV-2 infection, and nucleocapsid antibodies were negative.

Here the sequenced sample was CD4+ T cells from PBMCs cultured with HCoV-NL63 spike peptides, taken before COVID-19 vaccination. The sequence derives from a human donor who received a COVID-19 vaccine. The chain uses TRBV15 and TRBJ2-3, with D perhaps matching TRBD1 (6 bases). CDR3 in amino acids: CATSREWDTSTDTQYF. Written as DNA, the CDR3 is TGTGCCACCAGCAGAGAATGGGACACTAGCACAGATACGCAGTATTTT.